The rows below give T cell receptor beta chains drawn from one sample of a study of breast tumors, draining lymph nodes, adjacent tissues. TCRdb re-called the multiplex PCR reads through MiXCR, storing one row per CDR3 protein. The profile shows more than 14,000 distinct CDR3 sequences, 40% to 50% of them singletons. Sequencing was carried out using tumor-adjacent breast tissue. The receptors here all came from a female donor with breast cancer. Some clones in this sample may be carry-over from other donors' samples. The CDR3 runs from the conserved cysteine through the conserved F or W. A D gene is named only where the DNA matches it firmly. The listing skips clone size in some rows; elsewhere it reads once, few, many or a size class.

clone_size: -
j_call: TRBJ2-3
v_call: TRBV28
d_call: -
cdr3_nt: TGTGCCAGCAGTTTTGAGGTGCGGACTTTTCCCTTCACAGATACGCAGTATTTT
cdr3_aa: CASSFEVRTFPFTDTQYF

clone_size: many
j_call: TRBJ1-5
v_call: TRBV20-1
d_call: TRBD1
cdr3_nt: TGCAGTGCTAGTGCGGCGGGGCCGGGACAGCCAGACCAAAGCAATCAGCCCCAGCATTTT
cdr3_aa: CSASAAGPGQPDQSNQPQHF

clone_size: medium-sized
j_call: TRBJ2-5
v_call: TRBV2
d_call: TRBD2
cdr3_nt: TGTGCCAGCAGTACCCTAAGCGGGGGGGCGAGTGAGACCCAGTACTTC
cdr3_aa: CASSTLSGGASETQYF

clone_size: -
j_call: TRBJ2-5
v_call: TRBV12-3/TRBV12-4
d_call: -
cdr3_nt: TGTGCCAGCAGCCCAACGGCAGGGGGGGAGACCCAGTACTTC
cdr3_aa: CASSPTAGGETQYF

clone_size: -
j_call: TRBJ2-2
v_call: TRBV5-1
d_call: -
cdr3_nt: TGCGCCAGCAGCTCCACAACGAACACCGGGGAGCTGTTTTTT
cdr3_aa: CASSSTTNTGELFF

clone_size: medium-sized
j_call: TRBJ1-4
v_call: TRBV6-6
d_call: -
cdr3_nt: TGTGCCAGCAGTTACTTCGTCACTGGGGAAAAACTGTTTTTT
cdr3_aa: CASSYFVTGEKLFF

clone_size: -
j_call: TRBJ2-1
v_call: TRBV13
d_call: TRBD2
cdr3_nt: TGTGCCAGCAGCTTAACTCTAGCGGGCGGTAAGAATAAGGGTGAGCAGTTCTTC
cdr3_aa: CASSLTLAGGKNKGEQFF

clone_size: -
j_call: TRBJ2-5
v_call: TRBV20-1
d_call: TRBD2
cdr3_nt: TGCAGTGCCAACCCGGCCACTAGCGACCAAGAGACCCAGTACTTC
cdr3_aa: CSANPATSDQETQYF

clone_size: -
j_call: TRBJ2-5
v_call: TRBV11-3
d_call: -
cdr3_nt: TGTGCCAGCAGCCGAGAGGGACTTCAAGGGGAGACCCAGTACTTC
cdr3_aa: CASSREGLQGETQYF

clone_size: many
j_call: TRBJ1-2
v_call: TRBV10-3
d_call: -
cdr3_nt: TGTCTGAAAAGGGGGAATGGCTACACCTTC
cdr3_aa: CLKRGNGYTF

clone_size: -
j_call: TRBJ2-5
v_call: TRBV7-2
d_call: -
cdr3_nt: TGTGCCAGCAGCCAACTTATTGACAGAGTCCAAGAGACCCAGTACTTC
cdr3_aa: CASSQLIDRVQETQYF

clone_size: medium-sized
j_call: TRBJ2-2
v_call: TRBV20-1
d_call: -
cdr3_nt: TGCAGTGCTGGACGATCGGGGCGAGTCACCGGGGAGCTGTTTTTT
cdr3_aa: CSAGRSGRVTGELFF